Listed below are T cell receptor beta chains from one sample, sequenced in a study of T cell responses to AZD1222 COVID-19 vaccine. Sequencing was performed with immunoSEQ multiplex PCR; in TCRdb, only in-frame clones are kept and a portion is missing. The sample includes fewer than 200,000 clones, around 90% of them seen just once. This specimen consisted of peripheral blood, obtained on day 0 of AZD1222 vaccination. The source of these receptors is an adult in good health. The CDR3 runs from the conserved cysteine through the conserved F or W. D genes are given only for firm matches. Only some rows state a clone size, as once, few, many or a class for expanded clones.

j_gene	d_gene	abundance	v_gene	CDR3nt	CDR3aa
TRBJ2-2	-	-	TRBV5-5	TGTGCCAGCAGCTTGACAGGGCCGAACACCGGGGAGCTGTTTTTT	CASSLTGPNTGELFF
TRBJ2-3	-	-	TRBV30	TGTGCCTGGAGTCTGGGGGCAGATACGCAGTATTTT	CAWSLGADTQYF
TRBJ1-2	TRBD1	-	TRBV30	TGTGCCTGGAGTACCAGGGACAGGACTAACTATGGCTACACCTTC	CAWSTRDRTNYGYTF
TRBJ1-1	TRBD1	few	TRBV7-8	TGTGCCAGCAGCCCCAGACAGGGGCCAGTGGGTAGGAACACTGAAGCTTTCTTT	CASSPRQGPVGRNTEAFF
TRBJ2-3	-	-	TRBV5-1	TGCGCCAGCAGCAACACAGATACGCAGTATTTT	CASSNTDTQYF
TRBJ1-5	-	-	TRBV30	TGTGCCTGGAGTGTCCTCGGGACGAGTAGCAATCAGCCCCAGCATTTT	CAWSVLGTSSNQPQHF
TRBJ2-2	-	-	TRBV10-3	TGTGCCATCAGTGTTTGGGACACCGGGGAGCTGTTTTTT	CAISVWDTGELFF
TRBJ2-1	-	-	TRBV24-1	TGTGCCACCGCCCCTTCCAGGAATGAGCAGTTCTTC	CATAPSRNEQFF
TRBJ1-1	TRBD1	-	TRBV15	TGTGCCACCAGCAGAGTACAGGGGGCGCGGGAGGGGCCTGAAGCTTTCTTT	CATSRVQGAREGPEAFF
TRBJ1-5	-	-	TRBV5-4	TGTGCCAGCAGCTTGGGAGGGAACAGCAATCAGCCCCAGCATTTT	CASSLGGNSNQPQHF
TRBJ1-1	-	-	TRBV29-1	TGCAGCGTTACCCGACCTTCAATCAGGGGCTTGGCTGAAGCTTTCTTT	CSVTRPSIRGLAEAFF
TRBJ2-2	-	-	TRBV5-6	TGTGCCAGCAGCCGAGGGGCCGGGGAGCTGTTTTTT	CASSRGAGELFF
TRBJ2-7	-	-	TRBV6-5	TGTGCCAGCAGTCCGGACGCCTACGAGCAGTACTTC	CASSPDAYEQYF
TRBJ2-7	TRBD1	-	TRBV12-5	TGTGCTAGTGGTTCCCTCAACTATGAGGGGGCACTGGGGGAGCAGTACTTC	CASGSLNYEGALGEQYF
TRBJ1-5	TRBD1	-	TRBV28	TGTGCCAGCAGTGGAGGGGGCAAAGGCAATCAGCCCCAGCATTTT	CASSGGGKGNQPQHF
TRBJ2-5	-	-	TRBV7-3	TGTGCCAGCAGCTCCCAGGGGGGCAGTCCAGAGACCCAGTACTTC	CASSSQGGSPETQYF
TRBJ2-3	TRBD2	-	TRBV27	TGTGCCAGCAGGCCGAGCGGGAGCCCGACAGATACGCAGTATTTT	CASRPSGSPTDTQYF
TRBJ2-2	-	-	TRBV9	TGTGCCAGCAGCTACCCACAGCTACCCCGGAACACCGGGGAGCTGTTTTTT	CASSYPQLPRNTGELFF
TRBJ1-3	-	-	TRBV30	TGTGCCTTTGTGGGGGCCGGAAACACCATATATTTT	CAFVGAGNTIYF
TRBJ2-7	-	once	TRBV14	TGTGCCAGCAGCCAGTCGGGGGCAATCCAGTACTTC	CASSQSGAIQYF
TRBJ2-4	-	once	TRBV7-2	TGTGCCAGCAGCTTTGGGGAGGGACAACCAGCCAAAAACATTCAGTACTTC	CASSFGEGQPAKNIQYF
TRBJ2-2	-	few	TRBV27	TGTGCCAGCAGTTTAAGGGCGCAGGAAAGATACACCGGGGAGCTGTTTTTT	CASSLRAQERYTGELFF
TRBJ2-1	-	-	TRBV19	TGTGCCAGTAGGGCCGACAGGCTACCCCGATTCGATGAGCAGTTCTTC	CASRADRLPRFDEQFF
TRBJ2-2	-	-	TRBV6-5	TGTGCCAGCAGTTACACGGGGGCCAACACCGGGGAGCTGTTTTTT	CASSYTGANTGELFF